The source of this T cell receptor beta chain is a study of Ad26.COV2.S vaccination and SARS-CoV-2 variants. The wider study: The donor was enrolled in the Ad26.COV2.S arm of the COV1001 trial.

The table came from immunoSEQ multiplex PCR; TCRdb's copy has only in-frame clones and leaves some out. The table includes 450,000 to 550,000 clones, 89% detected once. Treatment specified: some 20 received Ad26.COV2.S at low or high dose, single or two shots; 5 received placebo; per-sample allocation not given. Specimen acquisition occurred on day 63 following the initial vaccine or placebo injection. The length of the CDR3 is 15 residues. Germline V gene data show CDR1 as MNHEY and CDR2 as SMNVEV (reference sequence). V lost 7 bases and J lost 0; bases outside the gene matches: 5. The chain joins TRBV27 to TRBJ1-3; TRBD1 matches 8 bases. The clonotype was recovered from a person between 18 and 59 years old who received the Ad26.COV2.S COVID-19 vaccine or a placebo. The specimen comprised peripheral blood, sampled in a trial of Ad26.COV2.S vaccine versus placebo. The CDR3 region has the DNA TGTGCCAGCAAGGTGACAGGGGCCTCTGGAAACACCATATATTTT. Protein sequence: CASKVTGASGNTIYF.